The present TCR beta chain was sequenced within a study of blood T cell repertoires in COVID-19. At the level of the study: The samples span acute and convalescent COVID-19 from the United States, Italy and Spain. T cells, B-cell-depleted T cells, or PBMCs supplied cDNA or gDNA.

Per the original methods: Reference gene primer amplification yielded estimated nucleated cell counts. Some clones are missing from TCRdb's copy, which holds only in-frame ones; the method was immunoSEQ multiplex PCR. That table gives V, J and clone size, and the DNA gave D and trimming. The repertoire holds 180,000 or so clones, with 86% as singletons. This clone is a singleton in its sample. Germline V CDR1 and CDR2: LGHNA, YSLEER. This CDR3 has 15 amino acids. The V and J ends lost 0 bases and 0 bases respectively, with 3 bases between them. Sequences were obtained from peripheral blood. The TCR sequence derives from a woman of 80 years or more in a cohort sampled during active or convalescent COVID-19. The chain links TRBV4-3 to TRBJ2-6, with D unresolved. CDR3 nucleotides: TGCGCCAGCAGCCAAGACAACTCTGGGGCCAACGTCCTGACTTTC. This encodes CASSQDNSGANVLTF.